The present T cell receptor (beta chain) was sequenced within a study of blood T cell repertoires in COVID-19. Repertoires were generated with immunoSEQ multiplex PCR, while TCRdb's copy carries only in-frame clones and drops some. This table has roughly 41,000 clones, about 85% appearing once. V was cut by 5 bases and J by 3 bases, with 10 bases left in between. This CDR3 is 13 amino acids long. This TCR derives from a woman older than 75 with acute or convalescent COVID-19. The sample comprised peripheral blood. The chain recombines TRBV23-1 with TRBJ1-1, with a possible D match to TRBD1 (6 bases). TRBV23-1 is placed among ORFs of uncertain function. CDR3 in amino acids: CASSSGQYTEAFF. Written as DNA, the CDR3 is TGCGCCAGCAGTTCCGGACAGTACACTGAAGCTTTCTTT.